This is a list of T cell receptor beta chains from one sample in a study of shared clonotypes between healthy human individuals. Only in-frame clones appear in the TCRdb table, and some are missing; sequencing was by immunoSEQ multiplex PCR. This table has 550,000 to 850,000 clones, around two thirds appearing once. The sample comprised memory CD4+ T cells sorted from blood. The receptors here all came from a woman aged 25 to 45 in good health. CDR3s include the opening cysteine and the closing phenylalanine or tryptophan. The order of the fields is D gene, J gene, V gene, clone size, CDR3 DNA, CDR3 protein. D genes are given only for firm matches. The size field is filled for only some rows; it gives once, few, many or a size class.

>.|TRBJ2-7|TRBV14|.
TGTGCCAGCAGCCACGGGAGCGGCTACGAGCAGTACTTC
CASSHGSGYEQYF
>.|TRBJ2-1|TRBV5-1|.
TGCGCCAGCAGCGGGGGGAGCTCCTACAATGAGCAGTTCTTC
CASSGGSSYNEQFF
>TRBD2|TRBJ2-1|TRBV28|.
TGTGCCAGCAGCTACGGAGCGGGAGGGCCCTACAATGAGCAGTTCTTC
CASSYGAGGPYNEQFF
>.|TRBJ2-7|TRBV11-2|few
TGTGCCAGCAGAACCCGGGGCGAGAGCTCCTACGAGCAGTACTTC
CASRTRGESSYEQYF
>.|TRBJ1-1|TRBV30|once
TGTGCCTGGAGTCTTCCCGACAGGACGAACACTGAAGCTTTCTTT
CAWSLPDRTNTEAFF
>.|TRBJ2-5|TRBV7-7|.
TGTGCCAGCAGCTTAGGGTCAGGGGAAGAGACCCAGTACTTC
CASSLGSGEETQYF
>.|TRBJ1-2|TRBV2|once
TGTGCCAGCACTACACTTAACTATGGCTACACCTTC
CASTTLNYGYTF
>TRBD1|TRBJ2-3|TRBV23-1|.
TGCGCCAGCAGTCCAAACCCCCGGGACAGGGGTTGCGATACGCAGTATTTT
CASSPNPRDRGCDTQYF
>TRBD2|TRBJ2-7|TRBV7-9|once
TGTGCCAGCAGCTCGTATGGACTAGTAGGCGAGCAGTACTTC
CASSSYGLVGEQYF
>.|TRBJ1-5|TRBV7-2|few
TGTGCCAGCAGCCCGTGGACAGACATTAGCAATCAGCCCCAGCATTTT
CASSPWTDISNQPQHF
>.|TRBJ2-1|TRBV5-1|.
TGCGCCAGCAGGGCGGGCCCTAAGGAGTTCTTC
CASRAGPKEFF
>.|TRBJ2-3|TRBV5-1|.
TGCGCCAGCAGCTCTAGGGACCCAAGCACAGATACGCAGTATTTT
CASSSRDPSTDTQYF
>TRBD1|TRBJ1-2|TRBV6-6|.
TGTGCCAGCAGAGCGACAGGGGCGTCTTCGGGCTACACCTTC
CASRATGASSGYTF
>.|TRBJ2-3|TRBV6-5|.
TGTGCCAGCAGTTACTCGGCGGGATACACAGATACGCAGTATTTT
CASSYSAGYTDTQYF
>.|TRBJ1-4|TRBV6-4|many
TGTGCCAGCATACGCTTCAAGGCCGAAAAACTGTTTTTT
CASIRFKAEKLFF
>TRBD1|TRBJ1-5|TRBV15|.
TGTGCCACCAGCAAGAATCCGGGACAGCCTTTCGAGCCCCAGCATTTT
CATSKNPGQPFEPQHF
>.|TRBJ2-6|TRBV13|.
TGTGCCAGCAGCTACAGGGTGTCTGGGGCCAACGTCCTGACTTTC
CASSYRVSGANVLTF
>.|TRBJ1-3|TRBV27|.
TGTGCCAGCACACCTTTTGACACTTACTCTGGAAACACCATATATTTT
CASTPFDTYSGNTIYF
>.|TRBJ1-5|TRBV25-1|few
TGTGCCAGCAGTTGGGGTGGACAGCATAATCAGCCCCAGCATTTT
CASSWGGQHNQPQHF
>.|TRBJ2-7|TRBV28|.
TGTGCCAGCAGTTTGGGACGACGATACGAGCAGTACTTC
CASSLGRRYEQYF
>TRBD1|TRBJ2-3|TRBV11-2|many
TGTGCCAGCAGCTTAAGACAGGGTTGGTGGGATACGCAGTATTTT
CASSLRQGWWDTQYF
>TRBD1|TRBJ2-1|TRBV2|.
TGTGCCGGGGACAGTTACAATGAGCAGTTCTTC
CAGDSYNEQFF
>TRBD1|TRBJ1-6|TRBV2|.
TGTGCCAGCGGACGGACAGGCACAAATTCACCCCTCCACTTT
CASGRTGTNSPLHF
>.|TRBJ1-3|TRBV6-5|few
TGTGCCAGCAGTTCCGGGACCGACGCTGGAAACACCATATATTTT
CASSSGTDAGNTIYF
>TRBD1|TRBJ1-2|TRBV2|.
TGTGCCAGCAGCCCTAGGACAGGGGATCGGGGCTACACCTTC
CASSPRTGDRGYTF
>.|TRBJ1-5|TRBV28|.
TGTGCCAGCAGTTTGCGGGCCTCCAATCAGCCCCAGCATTTT
CASSLRASNQPQHF
>.|TRBJ1-1|TRBV5-6|once
TGTGCCAGCAGCTCTGTACAGGGTAGGAACACTGAAGCTTTCTTT
CASSSVQGRNTEAFF
>.|TRBJ1-3|TRBV2|few
TGTGCCAGCAGGATCGGACACCTCTCTGGAAACACCATATATTTT
CASRIGHLSGNTIYF
>TRBD1|TRBJ1-1|TRBV19|.
TGTGCCAGTAGTCCTCAGGGGGGTGGTCACACTGAAGCTTTCTTT
CASSPQGGGHTEAFF
>TRBD1|TRBJ2-1|TRBV7-2|.
TGTGCCAGCAGCTTAGTCAGCGACAGGGCTCTCTTCTTC
CASSLVSDRALFF
>.|TRBJ1-1|TRBV28|.
TGTGCCAGCAGTTCTGGGGGCGCAGGGAACACTGAAGCTTTCTTT
CASSSGGAGNTEAFF
>TRBD1|TRBJ1-5|TRBV23-1|.
TGCGCCAGCAGTCAAATTAAGGGACAGCTCCAGCCCCAGCATTTT
CASSQIKGQLQPQHF
>.|TRBJ2-5|TRBV28|.
TGTGCCAGCAGATCGCAGGGGTCTCGCGGGAGTATTACCCAGTACTTC
CASRSQGSRGSITQYF
>TRBD2|TRBJ2-4|TRBV28|.
TGTGCCAGCAGTACCCAGGGGCGGGGGGAGTTCAAAAACATTCAGTACTTC
CASSTQGRGEFKNIQYF
>.|TRBJ2-2|TRBV6-1|.
TGTGCCGGACGACAGATAGCCACCGGGGAGCTGTTTTTT
CAGRQIATGELFF
>.|TRBJ1-2|TRBV6-1|.
TGTGCCAGCAGTGAAAGATGGGCCGCCGATGGCTACACCTTC
CASSERWAADGYTF
>.|TRBJ1-1|TRBV18|.
TGTGCCAGCTCACAAGGGGTGAACACTGAAGCTTTCTTT
CASSQGVNTEAFF
>.|TRBJ1-1|TRBV6-6|.
TGTGCCAGCAGTGCCCCCTGGGGGACTGAAGCTTTCTTT
CASSAPWGTEAFF
>.|TRBJ1-2|TRBV30|.
TGTGCCTCCGGGACTCCCGGGGCCTATGGCTACACCTTC
CASGTPGAYGYTF
>.|TRBJ1-1|TRBV28|.
TGTGCCAGCAGTCCAGTATTGAACACTGAAGCTTTCTTT
CASSPVLNTEAFF
>TRBD2|TRBJ2-2|TRBV7-2|.
TGTGCCAGCAGCACTAGCGGGAGGGGTCACGGGGAGCTGTTTTTT
CASSTSGRGHGELFF
>TRBD1|TRBJ2-7|TRBV7-8|.
TGTGCCAGCAGCCCAAGGACAGGGGGCTACGAGCAGTACTTC
CASSPRTGGYEQYF
>TRBD1|TRBJ2-7|TRBV5-1|.
TGCGCCAGCAGCCGGGTACCAGGGGGCTCCTACGAGCAGTACTTC
CASSRVPGGSYEQYF
>.|TRBJ2-2|TRBV7-7|.
TGTGCCAGCAGCTCCTCCGGTGCCGGGGAGCTGTTTTTT
CASSSSGAGELFF
>TRBD1|TRBJ2-7|TRBV7-2|.
TGTGCCAGCAGCCGGGACAGAGCCTACGAGCAGTACTTC
CASSRDRAYEQYF
>.|TRBJ1-4|TRBV28|.
TGTGCCAGCAGTTTGCTGACCTCGGTGATCACAACTAATGAAAAACTGTTTTTT
CASSLLTSVITTNEKLFF
>.|TRBJ2-5|TRBV28|.
TGTGCCAGCAGTACCCGGACGGGCGAGAATGGGGAGACCCAGTACTTC
CASSTRTGENGETQYF
>.|TRBJ1-4|TRBV11-2|.
TGTGCCAGCAGCCCCAATTATCTTGAAAAACTGTTTTTT
CASSPNYLEKLFF
>TRBD2|TRBJ2-7|TRBV11-2|few
TGTGCCAGCAGCCCACCGGGACTAGCGGGCCACGAGCAGTACTTC
CASSPPGLAGHEQYF
>TRBD1|TRBJ1-2|TRBV5-1|.
TGCGCCAGCAGCTTGTCGGGACAGCCTGTGACCTACACCTTC
CASSLSGQPVTYTF
>.|TRBJ2-6|TRBV5-1|.
TGCGCCAGCAGCTTGGAGGCAGTTCCCTCTGGGGCCAACGTCCTGACTTTC
CASSLEAVPSGANVLTF
>.|TRBJ1-1|TRBV19|many
TGTGCCAGTAGTACACAGGGAGAGGCTGAAGCTTTCTTT
CASSTQGEAEAFF
>.|TRBJ1-2|TRBV19|once
TGTGCCAGTAGTATGAGTTGGGGGGACGGCTACACCTTC
CASSMSWGDGYTF